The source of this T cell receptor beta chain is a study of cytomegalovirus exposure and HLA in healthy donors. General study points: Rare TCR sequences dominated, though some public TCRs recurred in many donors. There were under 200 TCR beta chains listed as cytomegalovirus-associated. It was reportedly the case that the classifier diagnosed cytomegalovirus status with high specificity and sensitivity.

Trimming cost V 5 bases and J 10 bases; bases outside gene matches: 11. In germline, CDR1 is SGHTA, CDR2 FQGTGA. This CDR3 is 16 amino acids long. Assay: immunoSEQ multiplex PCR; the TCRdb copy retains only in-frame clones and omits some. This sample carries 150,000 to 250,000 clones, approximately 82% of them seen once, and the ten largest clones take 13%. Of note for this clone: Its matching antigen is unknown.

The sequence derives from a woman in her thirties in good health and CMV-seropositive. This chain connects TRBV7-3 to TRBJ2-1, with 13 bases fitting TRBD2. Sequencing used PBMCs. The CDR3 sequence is CASSVRGTSGTGEQFF. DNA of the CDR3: TGTGCCAGCAGCGTACGTGGGACTAGCGGGACGGGGGAGCAGTTCTTC.